This TCR beta chain is drawn from a study of cytomegalovirus exposure and HLA in healthy donors. Study information: HLA-typed donors contributed 65 million to 85 million unique TCRs, which were held in an early data release. Whole-study findings and limits: Some segments of the V type, notably TRBV6-2 and TRBV6-3, were excluded as indistinguishable.

The V gene lost 2 bases and the J gene lost 3 bases, with 13 bases spanning the gap. Germline V gene lookup returns CDR1 MNHNS and CDR2 SASEGT. The CDR3 length is 16 residues. The PCR ran on 60 Vbeta and 13 Jbeta primers. Produced via immunoSEQ multiplex PCR; TCRdb's table is partial and in-frame only. This table has over 85,000 clones, about 83% appearing once. In the case of this clone: Its antigen is unidentified.

The chain couples TRBV6-1 to TRBJ2-2, with no clear D. This TCR came from a female donor in good health and CMV-seropositive. The material sequenced was PBMCs. The CDR3 spells CASSEFPGTYTGELFF. CDR3 DNA: TGTGCCAGCAGTGAATTCCCAGGCACGTACACCGGGGAGCTGTTTTTT.